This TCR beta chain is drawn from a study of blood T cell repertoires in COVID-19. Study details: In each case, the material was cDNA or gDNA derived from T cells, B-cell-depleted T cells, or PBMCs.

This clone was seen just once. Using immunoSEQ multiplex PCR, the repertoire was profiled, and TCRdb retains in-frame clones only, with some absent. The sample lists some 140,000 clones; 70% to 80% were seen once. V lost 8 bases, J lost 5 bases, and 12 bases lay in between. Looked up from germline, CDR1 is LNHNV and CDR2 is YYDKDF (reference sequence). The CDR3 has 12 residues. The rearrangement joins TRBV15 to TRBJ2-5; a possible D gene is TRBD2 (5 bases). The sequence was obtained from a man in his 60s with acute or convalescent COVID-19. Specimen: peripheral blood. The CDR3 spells CATSPGWETQYF. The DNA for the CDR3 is TGTGCCACCTCTCCGGGGTGGGAGACCCAGTACTTC.